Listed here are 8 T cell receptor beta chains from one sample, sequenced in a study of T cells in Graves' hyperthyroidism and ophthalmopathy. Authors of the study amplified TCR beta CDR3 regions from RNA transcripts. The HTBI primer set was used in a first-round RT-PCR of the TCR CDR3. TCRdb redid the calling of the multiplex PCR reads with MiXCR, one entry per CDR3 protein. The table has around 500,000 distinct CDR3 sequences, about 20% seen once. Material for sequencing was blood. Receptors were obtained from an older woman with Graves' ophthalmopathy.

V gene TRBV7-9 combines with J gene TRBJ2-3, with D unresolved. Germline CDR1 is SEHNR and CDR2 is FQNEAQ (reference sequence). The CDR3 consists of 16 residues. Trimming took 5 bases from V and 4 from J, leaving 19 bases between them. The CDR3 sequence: CASSQGVVELSDTQYF. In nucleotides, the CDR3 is TGTGCCAGCAGCCAAGGAGTGGTCGAGTTATCAGATACGCAGTATTTT. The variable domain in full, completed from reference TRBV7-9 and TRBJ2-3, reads DTGVSQNPRHKITKRGQNVTFRCDPISEHNRLYWYRQTLGQGPEFLTYFQNEAQLEKSRLLSDRFSAERPKGSFSTLEIQRTEQGDSAMYLCASSQGVVELSDTQYFGPGTRLTVL.

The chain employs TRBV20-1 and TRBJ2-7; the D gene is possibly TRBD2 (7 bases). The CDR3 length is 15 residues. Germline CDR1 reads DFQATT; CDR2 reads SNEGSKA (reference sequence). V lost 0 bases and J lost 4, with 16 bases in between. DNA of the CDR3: TGCAGTGCTAGAGACAGGGGACTACGGAGATACGAGCAGTACTTC. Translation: CSARDRGLRRYEQYF.

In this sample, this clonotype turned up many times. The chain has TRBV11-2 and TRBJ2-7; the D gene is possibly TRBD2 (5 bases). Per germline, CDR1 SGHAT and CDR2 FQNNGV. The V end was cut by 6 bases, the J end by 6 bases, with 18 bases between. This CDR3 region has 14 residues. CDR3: CASSSLGGSVEQYF. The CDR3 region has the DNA TGTGCCAGCAGTTCCCTCGGCGGGTCAGTCGAGCAGTACTTC.

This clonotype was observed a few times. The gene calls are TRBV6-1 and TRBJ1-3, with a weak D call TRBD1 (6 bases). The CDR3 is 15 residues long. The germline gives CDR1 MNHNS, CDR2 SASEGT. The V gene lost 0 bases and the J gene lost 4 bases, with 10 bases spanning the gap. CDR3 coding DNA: TGTGCCAGCAGTGAAGCAGCAGGGGTCGGAAACACCATATATTTT. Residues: CASSEAAGVGNTIYF.

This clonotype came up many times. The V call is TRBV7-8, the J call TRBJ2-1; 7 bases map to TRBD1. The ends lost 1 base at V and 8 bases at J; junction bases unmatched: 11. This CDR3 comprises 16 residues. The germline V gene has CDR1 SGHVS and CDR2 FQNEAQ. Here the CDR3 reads CASSLVQWDRRYEQFF. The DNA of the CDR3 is TGTGCCAGCAGCTTAGTACAGTGGGACAGAAGGTATGAGCAGTTCTTC. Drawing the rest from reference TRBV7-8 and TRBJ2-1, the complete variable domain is GAGVSQSPRYKVAKRGQDVALRCDPISGHVSLFWYQQALGQGPEFLTYFQNEAQLDKSGLPSDRFFAERPEGSVSTLKIQRTQQEDSAVYLCASSLVQWDRRYEQFFGPGTRLTVL.

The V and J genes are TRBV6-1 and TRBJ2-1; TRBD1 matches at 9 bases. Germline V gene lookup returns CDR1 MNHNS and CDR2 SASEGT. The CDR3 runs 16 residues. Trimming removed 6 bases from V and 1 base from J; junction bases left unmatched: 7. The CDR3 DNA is TGTGCCAGCAGCCGCTCCGGGACAGGGTCCTACAATGAGCAGTTCTTC. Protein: CASSRSGTGSYNEQFF.

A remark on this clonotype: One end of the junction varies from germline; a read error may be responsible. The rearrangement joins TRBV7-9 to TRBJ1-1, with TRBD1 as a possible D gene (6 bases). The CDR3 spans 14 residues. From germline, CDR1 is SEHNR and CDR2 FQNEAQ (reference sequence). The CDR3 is CAGSRGAGYTEASF. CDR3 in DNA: TGTGCCGGGTCGAGGGGGGCGGGTTATACTGAAGCTTCCTTT.

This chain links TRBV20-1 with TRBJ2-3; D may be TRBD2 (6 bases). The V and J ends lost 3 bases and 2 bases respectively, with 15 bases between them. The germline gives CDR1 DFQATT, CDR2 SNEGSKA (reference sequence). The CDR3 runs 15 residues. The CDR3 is CSASTAGAHTDTQYF. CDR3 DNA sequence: TGCAGTGCTAGTACAGCGGGTGCTCACACAGATACGCAGTATTTT.